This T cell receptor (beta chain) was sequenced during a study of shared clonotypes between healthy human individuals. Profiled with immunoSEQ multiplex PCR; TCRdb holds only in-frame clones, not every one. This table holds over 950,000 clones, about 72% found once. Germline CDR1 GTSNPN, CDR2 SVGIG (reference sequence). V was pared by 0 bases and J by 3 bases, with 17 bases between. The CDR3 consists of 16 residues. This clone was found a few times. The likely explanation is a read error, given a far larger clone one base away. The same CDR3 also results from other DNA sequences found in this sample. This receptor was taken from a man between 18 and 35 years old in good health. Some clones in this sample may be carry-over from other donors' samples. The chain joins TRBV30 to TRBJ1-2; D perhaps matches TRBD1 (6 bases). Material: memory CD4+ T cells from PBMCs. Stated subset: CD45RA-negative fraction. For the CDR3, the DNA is TGTGCCTGGAGTGTCAACCCGCAGGGGACTCACTATGGCTACACCTTC. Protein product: CAWSVNPQGTHYGYTF.